This TCR beta chain was recovered during a study of human T cells and chemical hapten exposure. TCRdb reprocessed the RACE reads via MiXCR and lists one record per CDR3 protein. Of more than 100,000 distinct CDR3 sequences in the sample, approximately 15% were seen once. The CDR3 has 15 residues. Germline V lookup: CDR1 KGHSH, CDR2 LQKENI. Deletions cut 2 bases from V and 5 bases from J, with 15 bases between. The table lists this clonotype with a few counts. Sample time point: patch test 1, 2 weeks after DPC sensitization. Treatment meaning: therapeutic diphenylcyclopropenone sensitization with weekly scalp DPC.

The origin of this receptor is a man aged 18 to 29 with alopecia areata. Some clones in this sample may be carry-over from other donors' samples. The sequenced sample was whole blood, obtained in connection with sensitization to the hapten diphenylcyclopropenone (DPC). The J gene is TRBJ1-2, the V gene TRBV18; a possible D gene is TRBD1 (5 bases). CDR3 loop: CASSPGMAGRYGYTF. The CDR3 bases are TGTGCCAGCTCACCAGGCATGGCAGGGCGATATGGCTACACCTTC.